This is a list of T cell receptor beta chains from one sample in a study of shared clonotypes between healthy human individuals. The repertoire was sequenced with immunoSEQ multiplex PCR; TCRdb's copy has only in-frame clones and lacks some. The sample lists 450,000 to 500,000 clones, approximately 79% seen once, with less than 15% in the top ten. The sequenced material came from PBMCs. The receptor source for this set is a woman in her thirties or forties in good health. Some clones in this sample may be carry-over from other donors' samples. Both conserved end residues are part of each CDR3. A D gene is named only where the DNA matches it firmly. Expanded clones are given a class, and other clones once, few, many or no size at all.

v_call	d_call	j_call	clone_size	cdr3_nt	cdr3_aa
TRBV7-3	.	TRBJ2-5	.	TGTGCCAGCAGCTTAAGTTTTTCGGCCCCCCAGTACTTC	CASSLSFSAPQYF
TRBV23-1	TRBD1	TRBJ1-1	once	TGCGCCAGCTGGCCTGTCGGGACAGGGGAAATGAACACTGAAGCTTTCTTT	CASWPVGTGEMNTEAFF
TRBV19	.	TRBJ2-5	.	TGTGCCAGTAGTACAAACGGGGGGACCCAGTACTTC	CASSTNGGTQYF
TRBV10-2	.	TRBJ2-7	.	TGCGCTTCGCTGCTGGGGGATAGGCTCGAGCAGTACTTC	CASLLGDRLEQYF
TRBV10-1	.	TRBJ2-5	.	TGCGCCAGCAGGGAAAAGGGACTCCAAGAGACCCAGTACTTC	CASREKGLQETQYF
TRBV28	TRBD2	TRBJ2-7	.	TGTGCCAGCAGACCCCCTAGCGGGGCCTACGAGCAGTACTTC	CASRPPSGAYEQYF
TRBV27	TRBD1	TRBJ2-7	.	TGTGCCAGCAGTCGGACCGGGACAGGGTCCCACGAGCAGTACTTC	CASSRTGTGSHEQYF
TRBV29-1	.	TRBJ1-1	.	TGCAGCGTACAGGGAACTGAAGCTTTCTTT	CSVQGTEAFF
TRBV6-6	TRBD2	TRBJ2-2	.	TGTGCCAGCAGTCTACTAGCGGAAGGGACCGGGGAGCTGTTTTTT	CASSLLAEGTGELFF
TRBV27	.	TRBJ2-1	.	TGTGCCAGCAGTTCCTCCGGGACCAATAGCTACAATGAGCAGTTCTTC	CASSSSGTNSYNEQFF
TRBV19	TRBD2	TRBJ2-7	.	TGTGCCAGTAGTAGTCCGGGACTAGCGGGAGTCTCCTACGAGCAGTACTTC	CASSSPGLAGVSYEQYF
TRBV4-2	TRBD2	TRBJ2-3	few	TGTGCCAGCAGCCAAGATCCGACTAGCGGGGCAGATACGCAGTATTTT	CASSQDPTSGADTQYF
TRBV6-6	.	TRBJ2-7	.	TGTGCCAGCAGCGCCAGTCTAGCGCGATACTCCTACGAGCAGTACTTC	CASSASLARYSYEQYF
TRBV19	.	TRBJ2-3	.	TGTGCCACCTTATCCGGTGGAGATACGCAGTATTTT	CATLSGGDTQYF
TRBV5-1	.	TRBJ1-2	few	TGCGCCAGCAGCTTGCTACAGGAGAGGAATGGCTACACCTTC	CASSLLQERNGYTF
TRBV7-6	.	TRBJ1-1	.	TGTGCCAGCAGCTTACACAGAAACACTGAAGCTTTCTTT	CASSLHRNTEAFF
TRBV18	TRBD1	TRBJ1-1	.	TGTGCCAGCTCACCTCGGCAGGGGGGACCGGCCGGCGCTGAAGCTTTCTTT	CASSPRQGGPAGAEAFF
TRBV30	TRBD1	TRBJ2-5	.	TGTGCCTGGAGTTCAGGGGGCCGGGAGACCCAGTACTTC	CAWSSGGRETQYF
TRBV30	.	TRBJ1-1	few	TGTGCCTGGATGAACCAGGGGTTGGCTGAAGCTTTCTTT	CAWMNQGLAEAFF
TRBV28	.	TRBJ1-1	.	TGTGCGTCTCGGGCAGGGATTAGGAACACTGAAGCTTTCTTT	CASRAGIRNTEAFF
TRBV5-4	TRBD1	TRBJ1-1	few	TGTGCCAGCAGCAGCGGGGACAGAGGGTACACTGAAGCTTTCTTT	CASSSGDRGYTEAFF
TRBV11-3	.	TRBJ2-3	.	TGTGCCAGCGCGGGCTCCACAGATACGCAGTATTTT	CASAGSTDTQYF
TRBV15	TRBD2	TRBJ2-1	.	TGTGCCACCAGCAGCAACAGGCCGCTAGCGGGAGTTTCCTACAATGAGCAGTTCTTC	CATSSNRPLAGVSYNEQFF
TRBV13	.	TRBJ2-5	once	TGTGCCAGCAGCTTAGAATCGGCGGGCAGAGAAGAGACCCAGTACTTC	CASSLESAGREETQYF
TRBV11-2	TRBD2	TRBJ2-1	.	TGTGCCAGCAGCCCCAGACTAGCGGGAGCTCTTGAGCAGTTCTTC	CASSPRLAGALEQFF
TRBV29-1	TRBD1	TRBJ1-5	.	TGCAGCGTATCCGGGACAGGGAATCAGCCCCAGCATTTT	CSVSGTGNQPQHF
TRBV19	.	TRBJ2-5	.	TGTGCCAGTAGTATAGGCTCCGGGACGGTACAAGAGACCCAGTACTTC	CASSIGSGTVQETQYF
TRBV29-1	.	TRBJ1-4	.	TGCAGCGTTGAAGTTCCAGGGCTGCGCAAACTGTTTTTT	CSVEVPGLRKLFF
TRBV6-1	.	TRBJ1-5	.	TGTGCCAGCAGTGAAATCGGGGGGCGACAGCCCCAGCATTTT	CASSEIGGRQPQHF
TRBV4-1	TRBD2	TRBJ2-7	.	TGCGCCAGCAGCGCCGGACTAGCGGGAACACGGGCCGAGCAGTACTTC	CASSAGLAGTRAEQYF
TRBV27	.	TRBJ1-1	.	TGTGCCAGCAGCCTGACGGCAGCGGGGGCGCTTATCAAAGCTTTCTTT	CASSLTAAGALIKAFF
TRBV5-1	.	TRBJ1-1	.	TGCGCCAGCAGCTTGGCGCAGGGTGGGACTGAAGCTTTCTTT	CASSLAQGGTEAFF
TRBV11-3	.	TRBJ2-1	.	TGTGCCAGCAGCCAGTCTGGTACTTACAATGAGCAGTTCTTC	CASSQSGTYNEQFF
TRBV5-6	TRBD2	TRBJ2-2	.	TGTGCCAGCAGCTGGCTAGCGGGAGGGAACACCGGGGAGCTGTTCTTT	CASSWLAGGNTGELFF
TRBV4-1	TRBD1	TRBJ2-7	.	TGCGCCAGCAGCCGAGGGACAGGGGGTTACGAGCAGTACTTC	CASSRGTGGYEQYF
TRBV28	.	TRBJ1-1	.	TGTGCCAGCAGTTTGGGCCCCGCAGCTTTCTTT	CASSLGPAAFF
TRBV28	.	TRBJ1-3	.	TGTGCCAGCAGTTCTCCCCGCGGACTCTCTGGAAACACCATATATTTT	CASSSPRGLSGNTIYF
TRBV12-5	TRBD2	TRBJ2-1	.	TGTGCTAGTGCCCATGGGAGGGCGGGCTCCGCCAGCCACAATGAGCAGTTCTTC	CASAHGRAGSASHNEQFF
TRBV25-1	.	TRBJ2-7	.	TGTGCCAGCAGTGCCAGACTGGGTTCCTACGAGCAGTACTTC	CASSARLGSYEQYF
TRBV4-1	TRBD2	TRBJ2-2	few	TGCGCCAGCAGCCGCGGGAGGGGAGACACCGGGGAGCTGTTTTTT	CASSRGRGDTGELFF
TRBV10-2	.	TRBJ1-2	.	TGCGCCAGCAGTGAATCGGGACAATACTATGGCTACACCTTC	CASSESGQYYGYTF
TRBV29-1	.	TRBJ2-1	.	TGCAGCGTCGCAAAATGGGGACACAATGAGCAGTTCTTC	CSVAKWGHNEQFF
TRBV30	TRBD1	TRBJ2-6	.	TGTGCCTGGAGTCGGACAGGGGACGTCCTGACTTTC	CAWSRTGDVLTF
TRBV19	.	TRBJ1-5	.	TGTGCCAGTAGTATAATTGCGGGGGGGGATCAGCCCCAGCATTTT	CASSIIAGGDQPQHF
TRBV7-8	TRBD1	TRBJ1-5	.	TGTGCCAGCAGCACGTTGGGACAGGGTAATCAGCCCCAGCATTTT	CASSTLGQGNQPQHF
TRBV28	TRBD2	TRBJ2-1	.	TGTGCCAGCAGTTTCGGGCGAGCGGGAGATCGGGTCGGTGAGCAGTTCTTC	CASSFGRAGDRVGEQFF
TRBV7-3	TRBD1	TRBJ2-4	.	TGTGCCAGCAGCCCCGGGACAGGCCCGGCCAAAAACATTCAGTACTTC	CASSPGTGPAKNIQYF